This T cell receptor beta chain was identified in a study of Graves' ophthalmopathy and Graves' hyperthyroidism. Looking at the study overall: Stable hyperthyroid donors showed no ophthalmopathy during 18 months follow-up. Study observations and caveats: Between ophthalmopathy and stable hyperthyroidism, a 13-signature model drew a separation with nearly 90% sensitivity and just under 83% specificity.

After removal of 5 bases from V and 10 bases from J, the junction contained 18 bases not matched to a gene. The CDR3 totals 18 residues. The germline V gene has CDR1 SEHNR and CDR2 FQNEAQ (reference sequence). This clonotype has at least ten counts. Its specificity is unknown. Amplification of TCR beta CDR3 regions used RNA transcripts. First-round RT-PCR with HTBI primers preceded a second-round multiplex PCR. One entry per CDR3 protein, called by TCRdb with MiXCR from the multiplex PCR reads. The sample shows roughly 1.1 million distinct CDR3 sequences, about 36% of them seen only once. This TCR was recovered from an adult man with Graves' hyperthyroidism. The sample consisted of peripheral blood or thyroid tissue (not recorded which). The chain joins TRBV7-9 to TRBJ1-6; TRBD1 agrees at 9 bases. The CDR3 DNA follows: TGTGCCAGCAGCAACAGTTGGACAGGGGATGCGAGGGGATCACCCCTCCACTTT. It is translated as CASSNSWTGDARGSPLHF.